These 18 T cell receptor beta chains came from one sample sequenced in a study of blood T cell repertoires in COVID-19. Libraries were prepared by immunoSEQ multiplex PCR; TCRdb keeps only in-frame clonotypes and omits some of them. Here the sample spans 120,000 to 150,000 clones, about nine tenths being singletons. Sequencing used peripheral blood. All receptors derive from a man aged 45-65 years who had recovered from COVID-19.

The V gene is TRBV4-3, the J gene TRBJ1-6; D not certain. Looked up from germline, CDR1 is LGHNA and CDR2 is YSLEER. This CDR3 comprises 15 residues. V lost 1 base and J lost 3, with 7 bases in between. The DNA of the CDR3 is TGCGCCAGCAGCCAAGCCCGGGACTATAATTCACCCCTCCACTTT. Its protein product is CASSQARDYNSPLHF.

The chain has TRBV9 and TRBJ1-2, with 7 bases identical to TRBD1. The CDR3 covers 14 residues. V shed 0 bases, J shed 2 bases, and the junction held 1 base outside the gene matches. Germline CDR1 reads SGDLS; CDR2 reads YYNGEE. CDR3 sequence (DNA): TGTGCCAGCAGCGTAGAGGGACAGAACTATGGCTACACCTTC. Protein sequence: CASSVEGQNYGYTF.

J is TRBJ2-2 and V is TRBV3-1 (or the pseudogene TRBV3-2), with D maybe TRBD1 (6 bases). CDR1 is LGHDT, CDR2 YNNKEL, per germline (reference sequence). This CDR3 is 16 amino acids long. V was clipped by 4 bases and J by 0 bases, with 12 bases between them. DNA for the CDR3: TGTGCCAGCAGCCTTGGGACACTCGCGAACACCGGGGAGCTGTTTTTT. It yields the protein CASSLGTLANTGELFF.

This chain joins TRBV6-1 and TRBJ1-2, with D possibly matching TRBD1 (5 bases). V was cut by 1 base and J by 4 bases, with 10 bases left in between. Germline CDR1 reads MNHNS; CDR2 reads SASEGT. The CDR3 has 14 residues. The CDR3 DNA is TGTGCCAGCAGTGAAGAGGAGGGGCGCTATGGCTACACCTTC. Its protein product is CASSEEEGRYGYTF.

V gene TRBV5-8 combines with J gene TRBJ1-2; the D gene is possibly TRBD1 (6 bases). The germline CDR1 and CDR2 sequences are SGHTS and YDEGEE. The CDR3 covers 14 residues. V was pared by 4 bases and J by 7 bases, with 17 bases between. CDR3 in DNA: TGTGCCAGCAGCCTTAGGGGGGGACCTGGTGGCTACACCTTC. This gives the protein CASSLRGGPGGYTF.

The rearrangement links TRBV30 to TRBJ2-2; D is unclear. With 3 bases removed from V and 6 bases from J, the gap between germline ends came to 8 bases. The germline gives CDR1 GTSNPN, CDR2 SVGIG (reference sequence). The CDR3 totals 12 residues. The CDR3 loop reads CAWSLPAGELFF. Here the CDR3 DNA reads TGTGCCTGGAGCCTACCCGCCGGGGAGCTGTTTTTT.

J is TRBJ2-7 and V is TRBV20-1; D unresolved. Per germline, CDR1 DFQATT and CDR2 SNEGSKA (reference sequence). The CDR3 is 12 residues long. V was cut by 3 bases and J by 10 bases, with 16 bases left in between. The chain's CDR3 is CSASDLEGVQYF. The CDR3 DNA follows: TGCAGTGCTAGTGATCTAGAAGGCGTACAGTACTTC.

This clone has a handful of counts. The chain carries TRBV5-1 and TRBJ2-7; perhaps TRBD2 as D (6 bases). The CDR3 sequence is 15 residues long. CDR1 and CDR2 (germline): SGHRS, YFSETQ. Trimming removed 0 bases from V and 2 bases from J, with 12 bases in between. CDR3 loop: CASSLGDFRPYEQYF. The CDR3 coding sequence is TGCGCCAGCAGCTTGGGGGACTTTAGGCCCTACGAGCAGTACTTC.

The sample holds one count of this clone. This sample includes further DNA sequences coding for the same CDR3. The chain recombines TRBV7-2 with TRBJ2-7; D is possibly TRBD2 (5 bases). The CDR3 is made up of 13 amino acids. The V end was cut by 3 bases, the J end by 3 bases, with 9 bases between. Germline lookup yields CDR1 SGHTA and CDR2 FQGNSA. The CDR3 nucleotides are TGTGCCAGCAGCTTTGGACGGGACTACGAGCAGTACTTC. Its protein product is CASSFGRDYEQYF.

The chain recombines TRBV9 with TRBJ2-1, with 7 nucleotides matching TRBD1. There are 16 residues in the CDR3. J was trimmed by 2 bases and V by 3 bases; bases with no gene match: 8. From germline, CDR1 is SGDLS and CDR2 YYNGEE. The CDR3 spells CASSASTGHTYNEQFF. In DNA form, the CDR3 reads TGTGCCAGCAGCGCATCGACAGGGCACACCTACAATGAGCAGTTCTTC.

V gene TRBV7-2 combines with J gene TRBJ1-1, with a possible D match to TRBD1 (6 bases). The V and J ends lost 1 base and 2 bases respectively, with 14 bases between them. Germline V gene lookup returns CDR1 SGHTA and CDR2 FQGNSA. The length of the CDR3 is 16 residues. In nucleotides, the CDR3 is TGTGCCAGCAGCTTAGAAGGGACACGACATAACACTGAAGCTTTCTTT. Protein product: CASSLEGTRHNTEAFF.

This clone was observed a few times. The V and J genes are TRBV7-8 and TRBJ2-5, with 9 positions matching TRBD2. CDR3 length: 15 amino acids. Germline values: CDR1 SGHVS, CDR2 FQNEAQ. The ends lost 5 bases at V and 9 bases at J; junction bases unmatched: 13. The DNA for the CDR3 is TGTGCCAGCAGCCCGATAGCGGGGGCGGGAGTCCCCCAGTACTTC. Protein: CASSPIAGAGVPQYF.

The chain recombines TRBV7-2 with TRBJ1-2; possible D gene TRBD1, 5 bases. The germline V and J ends were trimmed by 2 bases and 5 bases, with 21 bases remaining between them. CDR1 and CDR2 (germline): SGHTA, FQGNSA. The CDR3 runs 17 residues. The CDR3, as DNA: TGTGCCAGCAGCTTATCCGGGGGGGGGTCATCTCGGTATGGCTACACCTTC. The encoded protein is CASSLSGGGSSRYGYTF.

V is TRBV27 and J is TRBJ1-5; a weak D match, TRBD1 (5 bases). The CDR3 covers 14 residues. Per germline, CDR1 MNHEY and CDR2 SMNVEV (reference sequence). V gave up 2 bases and J gave up 5 bases, with 10 bases separating them. CDR3 coding DNA: TGTGCCAGCAGTTTACAGGGAGGGTATCAGCCCCAGCATTTT. This codes for CASSLQGGYQPQHF.

This sequence joins TRBV5-1 and TRBJ2-3; 9 bases map to TRBD2. Trimming took 0 bases from V and 4 from J; bases not matched to a gene: 6. The CDR3 spans 16 residues. Germline-derived CDR1 and CDR2 are SGHRS and YFSETQ. Written as DNA, the CDR3 is TGCGCCAGCAGCTTGGGGCGGGGGGGCGTCTCAGATACGCAGTATTTT. Its translation is CASSLGRGGVSDTQYF.

This rearrangement joins TRBV6-5 to TRBJ1-3; tentatively, D is TRBD1 (5 bases). Germline CDR1 is MNHEY and CDR2 is SVGAGI. Trimming left V 0 bases short and J 0 bases short, with 9 bases between. The CDR3 spans 16 residues. The CDR3 DNA follows: TGTGCCAGCAGTTACTCAGGGGTTGGCTCTGGAAACACCATATATTTT. Translated: CASSYSGVGSGNTIYF.

This chain connects TRBV9 to TRBJ1-2; D remains ambiguous. Germline CDR1 SGDLS, CDR2 YYNGEE. V was clipped by 0 bases and J by 4 bases, with 10 bases between them. The CDR3 has 14 amino acids. CDR3 bases: TGTGCCAGCAGCGTAGGAGGCGGAACCTATGGCTACACCTTC. This sequence encodes CASSVGGGTYGYTF.

This chain joins TRBV4-3 and TRBJ1-1, with a weak D call TRBD1 (6 bases). The CDR3 is made up of 14 amino acids. V lost 1 base, J lost 7 bases, and 13 bases lay in between. CDR1 is LGHNA and CDR2 is YSLEER in the germline V gene. The CDR3 sequence is CASSQARGPREAFF. The CDR3 nucleotides read TGCGCCAGCAGCCAAGCCAGGGGTCCCCGTGAAGCTTTCTTT.